This T cell receptor (beta chain) was sequenced in a study of cytomegalovirus exposure and HLA in healthy donors. Study as a whole: A prior analysis found about 110 million unique TCR beta sequences from around 180 million T cells.

This clone was seen more than once but under ten times. Use of 60 Vbeta and 13 Jbeta primers characterized the PCR. Clones were read by immunoSEQ multiplex PCR, and TCRdb kept only the in-frame ones, dropping some. The sample has some 85,000 clones; approximately 84% are singletons. Germline CDR1 reads GTSNPN; CDR2 reads SVGIG (reference sequence). Trimming cost V 3 bases and J 4 bases, with 16 bases left between them. CDR3 length equals 15 residues. Source material: PBMCs. The chain is built from TRBV30 and TRBJ1-3; D call uncertain. This sequence was found in a woman in her fifties or sixties in good health and CMV-seronegative. This chain's CDR3 is CAWSFLQSLGNTIYF. In DNA, the CDR3 is TGTGCCTGGAGCTTCCTACAGAGCCTCGGAAACACCATATATTTT.